The rows below give T cell receptor beta chains drawn from one sample of a study of pediatric ulcerative colitis. Profiled with immunoSEQ multiplex PCR; TCRdb holds only in-frame clones, not every one. The profile covers 50,000 to 65,000 clones, with roughly nine tenths appearing a single time and about 3% taken by the ten largest. The sample was blood. These receptors were obtained from a boy under 18 with severe ulcerative colitis. CDR3s include the opening cysteine and the closing phenylalanine or tryptophan. D genes are given only for firm matches. Only some rows state a clone size, as once, few, many or a class for expanded clones.

v_gene	d_gene	j_gene	abundance	CDR3nt	CDR3aa
TRBV6-5	-	TRBJ2-3	once	TGTGCCAGCAGGGATAGGGAAGATACGCAGTATTTT	CASRDREDTQYF
TRBV7-6	TRBD1	TRBJ2-1	-	TGTGCCAGCAGCTTAGGGGACAGTACCTACAATGAGCAGTTCTTC	CASSLGDSTYNEQFF
TRBV9	-	TRBJ2-3	-	TGTGCCAGCAGCGCCAATACAGATACGCAGTATTTT	CASSANTDTQYF
TRBV6-1	-	TRBJ2-3	-	TGTGCCAGCACTAACCAACGTAGCACAGATACGCAGTATTTT	CASTNQRSTDTQYF
TRBV12-5	-	TRBJ2-2	-	TGTGCTAGTGCTTCGGGTCTAGATTTAACCGGGGAGCTGTTTTTT	CASASGLDLTGELFF
TRBV9	TRBD1	TRBJ1-1	-	TGTGCCAGCAGCGGAAGGGGGCCGGACACTGAAGCTTTCTTT	CASSGRGPDTEAFF
TRBV5-4	-	TRBJ2-4	-	TGTGCCAGCAGCGTGGGACACGGTAAAAACATTCAGTACTTC	CASSVGHGKNIQYF
TRBV11-3	-	TRBJ1-1	-	TGTGCCAGCGGAGATTGGAACACTGAAGCTTTCTTT	CASGDWNTEAFF
TRBV5-1	-	TRBJ1-5	few	TGCGCCAGCAGCTTGGGATGGGGGGCTGAGCAGCCCCAGCATTTT	CASSLGWGAEQPQHF
TRBV28	-	TRBJ1-1	-	TGTGCCAGCAGTGGAGGGGGATCAATGAACACTGAAGCTTTCTTT	CASSGGGSMNTEAFF
TRBV30	-	TRBJ1-5	few	TGTGCCTGGAGTCCCCTAGGGTCAGCCGGCGGAGGGGCCCAGCATTTT	CAWSPLGSAGGGAQHF
TRBV6-6	-	TRBJ2-1	-	TGTGCCAGCAGGTTAATAGCGGCGAGCTCCTACAATGAGCAGTTCTTC	CASRLIAASSYNEQFF
TRBV10-2	-	TRBJ2-5	-	TGCGCCAGCAGTGAGACCCTAACCGGCGAGACCCAGTACTTC	CASSETLTGETQYF
TRBV5-1	TRBD2	TRBJ2-1	-	TGCGCCAGCAGCTCTGGACTAGCAAATGAGCAGTTCTTC	CASSSGLANEQFF
TRBV29-1	-	TRBJ2-7	-	TGCAGCGTTGAAGATACTCCGACTGGAGGAACCTACGAGCAGTACTTC	CSVEDTPTGGTYEQYF
TRBV4-2	TRBD1	TRBJ2-7	-	TGTGCCAGCAGCCAAGTTAGCGGTTCCGGGACAGGGTACTACGAGCAGTACTTC	CASSQVSGSGTGYYEQYF
TRBV6-1	TRBD1	TRBJ1-2	-	TGTGCCAGCAGGAAGGACAGGGGGATTGACTATGGCTACACCTTC	CASRKDRGIDYGYTF
TRBV7-6	TRBD1	TRBJ1-5	-	TGTGCCAGCAGCTTAGTGGGGGTGGACAGGGTTTATAGCAATCAGCCCCAGCATTTT	CASSLVGVDRVYSNQPQHF
TRBV6-5	TRBD2	TRBJ2-7	-	TGTGCCAGCAGTTCGGGACTAGTCGTTGGTTACGAGCAGTACTTC	CASSSGLVVGYEQYF
TRBV6-6	-	TRBJ2-1	-	TGTGCCAGTTGGACTCGAACGAATGAGCAGTTCTTC	CASWTRTNEQFF
TRBV11-2	-	TRBJ2-1	-	TGTGCCAGCAGCTTAGAGGGATATGAGCAGTTCTTC	CASSLEGYEQFF
TRBV6-5	-	TRBJ2-1	-	TGTGCCAGCAGTTACGGGTTCAGTTACAATGAGCAGTTCTTC	CASSYGFSYNEQFF
TRBV28	-	TRBJ2-3	-	TGTGCCAGCAGCCAGGGCCTAGGCTCCGGGACAGGACTAGGAGATACGCAGTATTTT	CASSQGLGSGTGLGDTQYF
TRBV7-9	TRBD1	TRBJ2-7	-	TGTGCCAGCAGCTCCTTGGACAGGGTCTACGAGCAGTACTTC	CASSSLDRVYEQYF
TRBV19	-	TRBJ2-3	-	TGTGCCAGTAAGCTGACCCGAGACCCTAGGGATACGCAGTATTTT	CASKLTRDPRDTQYF
TRBV7-9	TRBD2	TRBJ2-5	few	TGTGCCAGCAGCTTACGGGCGGGAGGATACCAAGAGACCCAGTACTTC	CASSLRAGGYQETQYF
TRBV2	TRBD1	TRBJ1-2	-	TGTGCCAGCAGTGGCCCCCGACAGGGGACCTATGGCTACACCTTC	CASSGPRQGTYGYTF
TRBV19	-	TRBJ2-7	-	TGTGCCAGTAGTATAGTTTCCGGGGGCGAGCAGTACTTC	CASSIVSGGEQYF
TRBV30	TRBD1	TRBJ2-7	-	TGTGCCGCCGAGAGGACAGGGGAGATTTACGAGCAGTACTTC	CAAERTGEIYEQYF
TRBV7-2	TRBD1	TRBJ2-7	-	TGTGCCAGCAGCACGTGGACAGGGGCGAGCGAGCAGTACTTC	CASSTWTGASEQYF
TRBV28	TRBD2	TRBJ2-2	-	TGTGCCAGCAGTTTCCCGGGACTAGATCCCGGGGAGCTGTTTTTT	CASSFPGLDPGELFF
TRBV30	-	TRBJ2-5	-	TGTGCCTGGAGTGGCCCGATGGAGGGAGAGACCCAGTACTTC	CAWSGPMEGETQYF
TRBV4-1	TRBD2	TRBJ2-7	-	TGCGCCAGCAGCCATACTAGCGGGAGCTCCTCCGAGCAGTACTTC	CASSHTSGSSSEQYF
TRBV7-2	-	TRBJ2-3	-	TGTGCCAGCAGCTTACTGAGCGGAACAGATACGCAGTATTTT	CASSLLSGTDTQYF
TRBV11-2	-	TRBJ2-1	few	TGTGCCAGCAGCTTCATTAATACAGGCAATGAGCAGTTCTTC	CASSFINTGNEQFF
TRBV6-5	TRBD1	TRBJ1-2	-	TGTGCCAGCAGTTATTCAGGGGGAGGTTCGGATGGCTACACCTTC	CASSYSGGGSDGYTF
TRBV27	TRBD1	TRBJ1-2	once	TGTGCCAGCAGTTTATTTTCGCCAGGGGGAGGGGGCTACACCTTC	CASSLFSPGGGGYTF
TRBV25-1	TRBD2	TRBJ2-1	-	TGTGCCAGCAGTGCAAAATCGGGCGGGAGGGTGAACTACAATGAGCAGTTCTTC	CASSAKSGGRVNYNEQFF
TRBV7-8	TRBD2	TRBJ2-3	few	TGTGCCAGCAGCTTAGGGGGGCTAGCGGGGACAGATACGCAGTATTTT	CASSLGGLAGTDTQYF
TRBV27	-	TRBJ2-1	-	TGTGCCAGCAGTTTAATACAGAGCTCCTACAATGAGCAGTTCTTC	CASSLIQSSYNEQFF
TRBV14	-	TRBJ1-2	-	TGTGCCAGCAGCCAAGAACCAGGGATTCATGGCTACACCTTC	CASSQEPGIHGYTF
TRBV4-1	TRBD2	TRBJ2-1	-	TGCGCCAGCAGCCAATTCACTAGCGGGAGCGATGAGCAGTTCTTC	CASSQFTSGSDEQFF
TRBV7-6	TRBD2	TRBJ2-2	-	TGTGCCAGCAGCAGCCTAGCGGGAGTTCGTACCGGGGAGCTGTTTTTT	CASSSLAGVRTGELFF
TRBV7-2	-	TRBJ1-3	once	TGTGCCAGCAGCTTCGATGGAGCGGGAAACACCATATATTTT	CASSFDGAGNTIYF
TRBV7-9	-	TRBJ1-2	-	TGTGCCAGCAGCTCCAGCTTTGGGGCTTATGGCTACACCTTC	CASSSSFGAYGYTF
TRBV7-9	-	TRBJ2-7	-	TGTGCCAGCAGCTTAGTGAACAGCTACGAGCAGTACTTC	CASSLVNSYEQYF
TRBV10-2	-	TRBJ1-1	-	TGCGCCAGCAGTGAGTGGGTTGACACTGAAGCTTTCTTT	CASSEWVDTEAFF